This T cell receptor beta chain was retrieved from a study of T cells in Graves' hyperthyroidism and ophthalmopathy. What was amplified from RNA transcripts were TCR beta CDR3 regions. With the HTBI primer set, the TCR CDR3 went through a first round of RT-PCR. TCRdb independently ran MiXCR on the multiplex PCR reads; one entry per CDR3 protein. Among some 760,000 distinct CDR3 sequences listed, 12% to 15% were seen once. The V gene end was trimmed by 5 bases and the J gene end by 3 bases; junction bases not matched to a gene: 7. The CDR3 is made up of 15 amino acids. The germline V gene encodes CDR1 MNHEY and CDR2 SMNVEV (reference sequence). Around 10 ml fresh peripheral blood yielded the PBMCs. This clonotype was counted many times.

J is TRBJ2-7 and V is TRBV27; TRBD2 matches 10 bases. The specimen was blood. This clonotype originated in a woman aged 18-35 years with Graves' hyperthyroidism. CDR3 nucleotide sequence: TGTGCCAGCAGTCCCGGGACTAGCGTATTCTACGAGCAGTACTTC. As protein: CASSPGTSVFYEQYF.